This TCR beta chain derives from a study of Ad26.COV2.S vaccination and SARS-CoV-2 variants. The wider study: Intramuscularly, Ad26.COV2.S was given either once or twice, 56 days apart.

As to treatment: about 20 received Ad26.COV2.S at low or high dose, single or two shots; roughly five received placebo; per-sample allocation not given. Collection of samples fell on day 63 after the first vaccine or placebo injection. This CDR3 spans 15 amino acids. Germline V CDR1 and CDR2: MNHEY, SVGAGI. Trimming took 0 bases from V and 1 from J, leaving 9 bases between them. Libraries were prepared by immunoSEQ multiplex PCR; TCRdb keeps only in-frame clonotypes and omits some of them. This repertoire shows 450,000 to 550,000 clones, 80% to 90% found once; its top ten account for roughly 1.7%. The V call is TRBV6-5, the J call TRBJ1-2; D not resolved. The sample consisted of peripheral blood, taken in a trial of Ad26.COV2.S vaccine versus placebo. This TCR came from a person aged 18 to 65 who received the Ad26.COV2.S COVID-19 vaccine or a placebo. The DNA for the CDR3 is TGTGCCAGCAGTTACTCCCAGACCCTTAACTATGGCTACACCTTC. Amino acid sequence: CASSYSQTLNYGYTF.